This entry is about one T cell receptor (beta chain). What it binds is unknown. The CDR3 is 15 amino acids. Germline CDR1 and CDR2: SEHNR and FQNEAQ (reference sequence). V lost 2 bases to trimming and J lost 5 bases, with 14 bases between them. Method: immunoSEQ multiplex PCR; TCRdb's copy keeps in-frame clones and lacks some. This sample has roughly 120,000 clones, with around 91% found just once. The sample is drawn from a study of Tregs in tolerant kidney transplant recipients. Study-level points and caveats: Validation in larger populations is needed because few patients were studied.

The specimen sequenced was CD4+ T cells from blood. The TCR comes from a human donor in good health. V usage is TRBV7-9 and J usage is TRBJ2-3; possibly TRBD1 or TRBD2 for D (6 bases each). The chain's CDR3 is CASSLTRRGQDTQYF. CDR3 in DNA: TGTGCCAGCAGCTTAACAAGGAGGGGACAAGATACGCAGTATTTT.